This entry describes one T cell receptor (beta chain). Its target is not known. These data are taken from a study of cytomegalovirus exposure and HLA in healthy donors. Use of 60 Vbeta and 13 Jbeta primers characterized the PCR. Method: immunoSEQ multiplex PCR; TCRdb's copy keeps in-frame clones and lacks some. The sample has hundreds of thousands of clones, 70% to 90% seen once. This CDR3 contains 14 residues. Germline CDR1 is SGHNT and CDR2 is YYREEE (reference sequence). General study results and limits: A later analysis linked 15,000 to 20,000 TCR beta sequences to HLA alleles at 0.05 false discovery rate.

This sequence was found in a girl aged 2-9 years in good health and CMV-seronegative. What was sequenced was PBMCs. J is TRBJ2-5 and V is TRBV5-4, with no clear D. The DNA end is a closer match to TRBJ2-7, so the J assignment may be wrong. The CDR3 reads CASSLVERSYEQYF. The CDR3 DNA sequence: TGTGCCAGCAGCTTGGTCGAGCGCTCCTACGAGCAGTACTTC.